This passage covers 10 T cell receptor beta chains from one sample sequenced in a study of cytotoxic CD8 clonotypes in ibrutinib-treated CLL. Data came from immunoSEQ multiplex PCR; TCRdb stores just in-frame clones and leaves some out. The data hold over 200,000 clones, with 60% to 80% observed a single time. The sequencing used PBMCs, collected after 12 months of ibrutinib treatment. The receptors stem from a human donor with chronic lymphocytic leukemia.

J is TRBJ1-2 and V is TRBV27; no clear D gene. V dropped 6 bases and J dropped 3 bases, with 17 bases sitting between them. The CDR3 covers 15 residues. The germline V gene has CDR1 MNHEY and CDR2 SMNVEV (reference sequence). CDR3 sequence: CASRSFIDNDYGYTF. The CDR3 DNA follows: TGTGCCAGCAGGAGTTTCATCGACAACGACTATGGCTACACCTTC.

The rearrangement uses TRBV28 and TRBJ2-7, with 8 bases identical to TRBD2. CDR1 and CDR2 from the germline V gene are MDHEN and SYDVKM. The CDR3 is 14 residues long. Trimming at V came to 6 bases and at J to 3 bases, leaving 7 bases not matched to a gene. The CDR3 DNA follows: TGTGCCAGCAGCCCCCCGGGAGGGCTCTACGAGCAGTACTTC. Amino acid sequence: CASSPPGGLYEQYF.

In the case of this clone: The same CDR3 also results from other DNA sequences found in this sample. The V call is TRBV25-1, the J call TRBJ1-5; 7 bases fit TRBD1. Germline CDR1 reads MGHDK; CDR2 reads SYGVNS. V lost 4 bases and J lost 7; bases outside the gene matches: 4. The length of the CDR3 is 13 residues. The CDR3 DNA follows: TGTGCCAGCAGTGGACAGGGTTGGCAGCCCCAGCATTTT. The encoded protein is CASSGQGWQPQHF.

This chain uses TRBV9 with TRBJ1-1; 8 nucleotides match TRBD1. The CDR3 consists of 15 residues. With V trimmed by 3 bases and J by 0 bases, 4 bases remained unmatched. Germline V lookup: CDR1 SGDLS, CDR2 YYNGEE. The chain's CDR3 is CASSATGGMNTEAFF. The CDR3 nucleotides are TGTGCCAGCAGCGCCACAGGGGGGATGAACACTGAAGCTTTCTTT. Using reference TRBV9 and TRBJ1-1 for the parts outside the CDR3, the full variable domain is DSGVTQTPKHLITATGQRVTLRCSPRSGDLSVYWYQQSLDQGLQFLIQYYNGEERAKGNILERFSAQQFPDLHSELNLSSLELGDSALYFCASSATGGMNTEAFFGQGTRLTVV.

The rearrangement uses TRBV7-2 and TRBJ1-4; TRBD1 agrees at 8 bases. Per the germline V gene, CDR1 is SGHTA and CDR2 is FQGNSA. The CDR3 is 13 residues long. V lost 5 bases, J lost 8 bases, and 4 bases stayed unmatched. The DNA for the CDR3 is TGTGCCAGCAGCCGACAGGGGATGGAAAAACTGTTTTTT. This sequence encodes CASSRQGMEKLFF.

This chain joins TRBV2 and TRBJ1-5; D gene ambiguous. V was clipped by 8 bases and J by 6 bases, with 11 bases between them. The germline V gene encodes CDR1 SNHLY and CDR2 FYNNEI. This CDR3 has 12 amino acids. DNA for the CDR3: TGTGCCAGCGGTCAAGGTCCTCAGCCCCAGCATTTT. Its protein product is CASGQGPQPQHF.

The CDR3 region has the DNA TGTGCCATCAAGGGACAGGGGAATCAGCCCCAGCATTTT. Its protein is CAIKGQGNQPQHF. This sequence joins TRBV10-3 and TRBJ1-5; 10 nucleotides line up with TRBD1. The CDR3 consists of 13 residues. V gave up 7 bases and J gave up 4 bases; unmatched junction bases: 1. Germline CDR1 ENHRY, CDR2 SYGVKD.

The chain couples TRBV29-1 to TRBJ1-4; D possibly corresponds to TRBD1 (5 bases). Trimming left V 0 bases short and J 7 bases short, with 12 bases between. The CDR3 loop spans 14 amino acids. The V gene's germline CDR1 is SQVTM and CDR2 ANQGSEA. Written as DNA, the CDR3 is TGCAGCGTTGAAGATGTGGGGGTCCGTGAAAAACTGTTTTTT. Its translation: CSVEDVGVREKLFF.

The chain is built from TRBV7-6 and TRBJ2-3, with TRBD2 matching 7 bases. From germline, CDR1 is SGHVS and CDR2 FNYEAQ. The CDR3 consists of 18 residues. Trimming removed 1 base from V and 0 bases from J; junction bases left unmatched: 10. The CDR3 DNA follows: TGTGCCAGCAGCTTAGAATCGGCGGAGCGGGGAAGCACAGATACGCAGTATTTT. This encodes CASSLESAERGSTDTQYF. The complete variable domain, with remaining parts taken from reference TRBV7-6 and TRBJ2-3, reads GAGVSQSPRYKVTKRGQDVALRCDPISGHVSLYWYRQALGQGPEFLTYFNYEAQQDKSGLPNDRFSAERPEGSISTLTIQRTEQRDSAMYRCASSLESAERGSTDTQYFGPGTRLTVL.

The chain uses TRBV28 and TRBJ2-7; maybe TRBD1 (6 bases). CDR1 is MDHEN, CDR2 SYDVKM, per germline. V shed 6 bases and J shed 6 bases, with 12 bases lying between them. This CDR3 comprises 12 residues. CDR3 in amino acids: CASRRTGSEQYF. The DNA of the CDR3 is TGTGCCAGCAGACGAACAGGGAGCGAGCAGTACTTC.